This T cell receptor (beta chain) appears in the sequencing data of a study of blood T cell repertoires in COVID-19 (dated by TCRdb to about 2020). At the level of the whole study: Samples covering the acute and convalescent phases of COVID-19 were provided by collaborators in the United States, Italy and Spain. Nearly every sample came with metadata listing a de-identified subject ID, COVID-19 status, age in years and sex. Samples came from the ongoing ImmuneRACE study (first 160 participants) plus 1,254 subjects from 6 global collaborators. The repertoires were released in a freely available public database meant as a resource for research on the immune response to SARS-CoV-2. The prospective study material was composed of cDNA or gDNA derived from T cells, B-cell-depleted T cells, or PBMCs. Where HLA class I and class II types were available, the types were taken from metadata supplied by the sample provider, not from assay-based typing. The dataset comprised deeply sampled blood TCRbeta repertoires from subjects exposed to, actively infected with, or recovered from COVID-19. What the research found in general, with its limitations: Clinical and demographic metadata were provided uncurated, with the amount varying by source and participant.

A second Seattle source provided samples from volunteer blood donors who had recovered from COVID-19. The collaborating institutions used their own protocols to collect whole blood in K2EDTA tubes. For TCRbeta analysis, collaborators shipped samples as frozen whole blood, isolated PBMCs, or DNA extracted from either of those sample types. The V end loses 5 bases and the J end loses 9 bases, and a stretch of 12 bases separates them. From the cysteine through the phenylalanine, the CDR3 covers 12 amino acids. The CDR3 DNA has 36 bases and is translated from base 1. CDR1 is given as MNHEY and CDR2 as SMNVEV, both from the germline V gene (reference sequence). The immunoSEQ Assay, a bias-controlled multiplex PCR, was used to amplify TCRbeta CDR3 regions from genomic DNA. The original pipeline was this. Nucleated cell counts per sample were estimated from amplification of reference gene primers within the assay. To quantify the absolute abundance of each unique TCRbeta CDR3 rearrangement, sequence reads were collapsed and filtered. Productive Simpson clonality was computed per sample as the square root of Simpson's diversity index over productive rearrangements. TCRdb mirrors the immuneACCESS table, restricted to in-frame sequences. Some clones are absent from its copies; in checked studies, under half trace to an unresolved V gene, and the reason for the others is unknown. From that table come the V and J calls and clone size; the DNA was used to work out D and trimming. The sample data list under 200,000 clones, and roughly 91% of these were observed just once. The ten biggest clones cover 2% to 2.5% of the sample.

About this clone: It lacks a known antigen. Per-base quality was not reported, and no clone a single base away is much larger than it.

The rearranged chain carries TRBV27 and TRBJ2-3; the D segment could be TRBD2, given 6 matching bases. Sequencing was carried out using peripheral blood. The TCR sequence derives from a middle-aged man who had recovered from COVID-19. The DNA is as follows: TGTGCCAGCAGTCCCGACCGGGGGACGCAGTATTTT. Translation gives CASSPDRGTQYF.